The T cell receptor (beta chain) described here comes from a study of CD8 T cells in Susac syndrome. Trimming took off 5 bases at V and 0 bases at J, with 16 bases between the two ends. The CDR3 has 16 residues. Germline CDR1 MNHEY, CDR2 SVGEGT. When the RNA was reverse transcribed, random hexamers were used with an input of 0.5 to 1 ug. TCRdb reprocessed the immunoSEQ multiplex PCR reads with MiXCR, giving one entry per CDR3 protein. The sample carries around 200,000 distinct CDR3 sequences, roughly 94% recorded once. This clonotype was sampled from a human donor with Susac syndrome. This sequence joins TRBV6-2 or TRBV6-3 and TRBJ2-5; TRBD2 is a possible D gene (5 bases). Material: CD4+ T cells from PBMCs. The CDR3 sequence is CASSPGLQRYQETQYF. The CDR3 nucleotides are TGTGCCAGCAGTCCAGGACTCCAGCGGTACCAAGAGACCCAGTACTTC.